The clone carrying this T cell receptor (beta chain) was seen at least ten times. V dropped 6 bases and J dropped 5; count of bases not matched to a gene: 5. Germline CDR1 is MNHNS and CDR2 is SASEGT. CDR3 size: 13 residues. The data belong to a study of tumor-infiltrating lymphocytes in oesophageal squamous cell carcinoma. One entry per CDR3 protein, called by TCRdb with MiXCR from the PCR reads. The sample shows almost 20,000 distinct CDR3 sequences, approximately 40% of them seen only once. The origin of this receptor is a male donor with esophageal squamous cell carcinoma. The chain employs TRBV6-1 and TRBJ1-2, with 8 bases matching TRBD1. The sequenced sample was blood. The CDR3 region is CASRTGVEYGYTF. The CDR3 DNA follows: TGTGCCAGCAGGACAGGGGTTGAGTATGGCTACACCTTC.